Reported below is one T cell receptor beta chain. This clone was recorded only once. Its antigen is still unknown. No qualities accompany the bases; no much larger clone lies one base away. One collaborating source in Seattle enrolled patients while the patients were actively infected and followed the patients over time throughout the course of disease. Each collaborating institution followed its own protocols to collect whole blood in K2EDTA tubes. For TCRbeta analysis, collaborator samples were shipped as frozen whole blood, as isolated PBMCs, or as DNA extracted from either sample type. TCRbeta CDR3 regions were amplified from genomic DNA by means of the immunoSEQ Assay, a bias-controlled multiplex PCR. The study's processing was this. The number of nucleated cells in each sample was estimated from the amplification of reference gene primers within the assay. To quantify the absolute abundance of each unique TCRbeta CDR3 rearrangement, sequence reads were collapsed and filtered. For each sample, productive Simpson clonality was calculated as the square root of Simpson's diversity index across productive rearrangements. TCRdb took this table from immuneACCESS and kept in-frame rearrangements with V and J called. Such tables lack part of the clones; where checked against another copy, unresolved V genes explain under half of the gap, and the rest is unexplained. V and J calls plus clone size are reproduced from that table; the DNA served to infer D and trimming. Here the sample has roughly 180,000 clones; more than 75% occur a single time. Under 6% of the sample is taken by the ten largest.

V sheds 3 bases and J sheds 4 bases, leaving 13 bases between their ends. From cysteine to phenylalanine, the CDR3 is 15 amino acids long. Only CDR3 DNA is held: 45 bases, read in frame from base 1. Via the germline V gene (reference sequence), CDR1 is SGHNT and CDR2 YYREEE. This entry is derived from a study of blood T cell repertoires in COVID-19 (TCRdb year 2020). Some background on the complete study: Samples covering the acute and convalescent phases of COVID-19 were provided by collaborators in the United States, Italy and Spain. Where HLA class I and class II types were available, the types were taken from metadata supplied by the sample provider, not from assay-based typing. The dataset comprised deeply sampled blood TCRbeta repertoires from subjects exposed to, actively infected with, or recovered from COVID-19. The samples were drawn from two sources: the first 160 participants of the ongoing ImmuneRACE study, and 1,000 to 1,500 subjects contributed by 6 global collaborators. A de-identified subject ID, COVID-19 status, age in years and sex were almost always included in the sample metadata. The prospective study material was composed of cDNA or gDNA derived from T cells, B-cell-depleted T cells, or PBMCs. The repertoires were released in a freely available public database meant as a resource for research on the immune response to SARS-CoV-2.

Summary of the overall study and its limitations: How much clinical and demographic metadata was included differed by source and by participant, and the metadata was provided uncurated.

The rearrangement joined TRBV5-4 to TRBJ1-4; TRBD1 is possibly the D segment (6 matching bases). The receptor comes from a woman aged 45-65 years with COVID-19, enrolled during active disease. Specimen: peripheral blood. The CDR3 is CASSSRQDINEKLFF. The bases are TGTGCCAGCAGCTCACGACAGGACATTAATGAAAAACTGTTTTTT.